Below, 2 T cell receptor beta chains from the same sample are listed, as sequenced in a study of tumor T cells in aggressive B-cell lymphoma. Some clones are missing from TCRdb's copy, which holds only in-frame ones; the method was immunoSEQ multiplex PCR. The sample has 6,600 or so clones, approximately 91% seen once; the top ten hold about 3.1%. Sequenced: tumor tissue. The receptors were sampled from an adult with diffuse large B cell lymphoma. Some clones in this sample may be carry-over from other donors' samples.

The gene calls are TRBV29-1 and TRBJ2-5; TRBD2 might be the D (6 bases). CDR1 and CDR2 from the germline V gene are SQVTM and ANQGSEA. The CDR3 length is 15 residues. Between the trimmed V and J ends, which lost 2 bases and 9 bases, there was a span of 22 bases. CDR3 sequence (DNA): TGCAGCGTTGAAACGGGACTGGGGGGTGGGGAGGCCCAGTACTTC. Protein product: CSVETGLGGGEAQYF.

This chain connects TRBV5-1 to TRBJ2-7, with TRBD2 matching 7 bases. The germline CDR1 and CDR2 sequences are SGHRS and YFSETQ. Trimming at V came to 4 bases and at J to 0 bases, leaving 4 bases not matched to a gene. The CDR3 has 14 amino acids. The CDR3 nucleotides read TGCGCCAGCAGCGGGCGGGGGATCTCCTACGAGCAGTACTTC. This sequence encodes CASSGRGISYEQYF.